This T cell receptor (beta chain) was documented in a study of blood T cells in healthy people across ages. This CDR3 spans 16 amino acids. In germline, CDR1 is SGDLS, CDR2 YYNGEE. The ends were cut back, 4 bases at V and 3 bases at J, with 20 bases in the middle. Together with a sample-barcoded 5' primer, a J-beta primer mix was included in a second PCR lasting roughly 6 to 12 cycles. TCRdb called the 5' RACE reads again in MiXCR, with one record for every CDR3 protein. The sample consists of hundreds of thousands of distinct CDR3 sequences, less than 70% of them appearing once. This clonotype was sampled from an elderly man in good health. The sequencing sample was made of blood. The rearrangement joins TRBV9 to TRBJ2-7; D assignment may be TRBD1 or TRBD2 (5 bases each). The CDR3 DNA reads as TGTGCCAGCAGCCCTCGATCGGGGCAGAACCTCTACGAGCAGTACTTC. Translating gives CASSPRSGQNLYEQYF. Based on the CDR3 plus reference TRBV9 and TRBJ2-7, the full variable domain is DSGVTQTPKHLITATGQRVTLRCSPRSGDLSVYWYQQSLDQGLQFLIQYYNGEERAKGNILERFSAQQFPDLHSELNLSSLELGDSALYFCASSPRSGQNLYEQYFGPGTRLTVT.